One TCR beta chain is described in this entry. The data derive from a study of T cell changes during pregnancy in multiple sclerosis. Sequencing used immunoSEQ multiplex PCR; TCRdb keeps in-frame clones, though not all of them. The top ten hold about 2.5% of the sample, which has 50,000 to 75,000 clones, 92% seen once. The CDR3 contains 16 residues. Germline CDR1 reads SGHTA; CDR2 reads FQGNSA. V was trimmed by 5 bases and J by 5 bases, leaving 19 bases between them. This specimen consisted of peripheral blood, obtained in the third trimester of pregnancy. The sequence derives from a female donor in good health, enrolled as a control in a pregnancy study. This chain links TRBV7-2 with TRBJ1-5; no clear D gene. The CDR3 loop reads CASSPVWSRIDQPQHF. As DNA, the CDR3 is TGTGCCAGCAGCCCCGTATGGTCCAGGATAGATCAGCCCCAGCATTTT. Full variable domain (remainder filled in from reference TRBV7-2 and TRBJ1-5): GAGVSQSPSNKVTEKGKDVELRCDPISGHTALYWYRQSLGQGLEFLIYFQGNSAPDKSGLPSDRFSAERTGGSVSTLTIQRTQQEDSAVYLCASSPVWSRIDQPQHFGDGTRLSIL.